This T cell receptor (beta chain) is drawn from a study of low-dose radiotherapy and immunotherapy resistance in tumors. Study overall: Per fraction, Cohort 2 was given 1 Gy every two weeks, accumulating a total of 13 Gy over 26 weeks.

This clonotype was observed a few times. Donors received nivolumab, ipilimumab, aspirin, low-dose cyclophosphamide and low-dose radiotherapy. With TRAV- and TRBV-specific primers, first-strand cDNA was made, covering the alpha and beta chains. TCR amplification involved about 20 PCR cycles with a constant-region primer and V-primer adapter. Amplification of the isolated mRNA used in vitro transcription. TCRdb used MiXCR to reprocess the reads, holding one entry per CDR3 protein. The data hold about 10,000 distinct CDR3 sequences, with 60% to 80% observed a single time. The clonotype originates from a human donor with advanced metastatic prostate, ovarian, gallbladder or colorectal cancer (not recorded which). This table probably holds off-target reads from a library built for another chain.

CDR3 in amino acids: CASSPRLANEQFF. DNA for the CDR3: TGTGCCAGCAGCCCCCGACTAGCTAATGAGCAGTTCTTC. V is TRBV9 and J is TRBJ2-1; 7 positions match TRBD2. This CDR3 is built from 13 residues. Per germline, CDR1 SGDLS and CDR2 YYNGEE. After removal of 4 bases from V and 7 bases from J, the junction contained 5 bases not matched to a gene.